Given below is one T cell receptor (beta chain) in context. Original processing notes: Amplification from reference gene primers served as the basis for estimated nucleated cell counts. TCRdb keeps only in-frame clones here, not all; method: immunoSEQ multiplex PCR. That table is the source of V, J and clone size, and D and trimming were worked out from the DNA. The data hold about 80,000 clones, with about 91% observed a single time. This entry comes from a study of blood T cell repertoires in COVID-19. Germline values: CDR1 MNHNS, CDR2 SASEGT. The CDR3 runs to 14 residues. V dropped 1 base and J dropped 3 bases, with 9 bases sitting between them.

The receptor comes from a woman older than 75 with acute or convalescent COVID-19. The J gene is TRBJ1-1, the V gene TRBV6-1; D is uncertain. The sample comprised peripheral blood. The CDR3 sequence: CASSEGPLDTEAFF. CDR3 coding DNA: TGTGCCAGCAGTGAAGGGCCCCTAGACACTGAAGCTTTCTTT.